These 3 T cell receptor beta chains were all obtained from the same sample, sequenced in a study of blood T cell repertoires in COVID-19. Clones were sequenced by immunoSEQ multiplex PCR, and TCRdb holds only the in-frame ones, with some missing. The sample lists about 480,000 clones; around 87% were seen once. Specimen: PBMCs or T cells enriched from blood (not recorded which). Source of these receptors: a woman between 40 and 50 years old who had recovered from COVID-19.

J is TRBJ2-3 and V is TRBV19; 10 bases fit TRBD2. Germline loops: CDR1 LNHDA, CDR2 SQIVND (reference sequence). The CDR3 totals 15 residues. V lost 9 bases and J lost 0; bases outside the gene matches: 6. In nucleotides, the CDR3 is TGTGCCAGAGGACTAGCGGCATCAAGCACAGATACGCAGTATTTT. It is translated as CARGLAASSTDTQYF.

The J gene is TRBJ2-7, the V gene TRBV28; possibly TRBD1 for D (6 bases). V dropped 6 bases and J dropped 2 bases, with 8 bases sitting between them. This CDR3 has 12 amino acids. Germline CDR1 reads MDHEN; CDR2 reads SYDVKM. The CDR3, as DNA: TGTGCCAGCAGCCGGACAGCCTACGAGCAGTACTTC. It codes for CASSRTAYEQYF.

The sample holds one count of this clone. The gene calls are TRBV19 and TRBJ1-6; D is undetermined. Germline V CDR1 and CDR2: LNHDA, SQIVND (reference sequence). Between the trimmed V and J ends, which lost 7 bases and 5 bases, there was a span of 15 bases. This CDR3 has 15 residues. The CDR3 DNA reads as TGTGCCAGTATGGGCCTCCGAAAAGATAATTCACCCCTCCACTTT. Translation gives CASMGLRKDNSPLHF. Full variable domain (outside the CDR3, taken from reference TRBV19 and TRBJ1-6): DGGITQSPKYLFRKEGQNVTLSCEQNLNHDAMYWYRQDPGQGLRLIYYSQIVNDFQKGDIAEGYSVSREKKESFPLTVTSAQKNPTAFYLCASMGLRKDNSPLHFGNGTRLTVT.